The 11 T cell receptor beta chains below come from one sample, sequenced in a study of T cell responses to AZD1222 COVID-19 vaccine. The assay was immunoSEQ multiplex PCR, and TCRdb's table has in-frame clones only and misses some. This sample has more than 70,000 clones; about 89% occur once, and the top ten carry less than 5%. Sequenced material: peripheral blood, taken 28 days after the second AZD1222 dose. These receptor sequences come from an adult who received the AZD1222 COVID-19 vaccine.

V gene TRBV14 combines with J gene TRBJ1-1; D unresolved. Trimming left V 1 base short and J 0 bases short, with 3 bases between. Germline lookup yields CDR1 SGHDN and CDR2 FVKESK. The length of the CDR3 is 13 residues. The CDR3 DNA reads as TGTGCCAGCAGCCAAGCGTTGAACACTGAAGCTTTCTTT. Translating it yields CASSQALNTEAFF.

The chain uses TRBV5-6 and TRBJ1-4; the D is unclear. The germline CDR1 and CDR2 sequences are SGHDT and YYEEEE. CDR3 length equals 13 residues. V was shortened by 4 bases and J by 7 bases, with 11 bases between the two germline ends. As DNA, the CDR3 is TGTGCCAGCAGCCGACGGGGTACTGAAAAACTGTTTTTT. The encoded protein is CASSRRGTEKLFF.

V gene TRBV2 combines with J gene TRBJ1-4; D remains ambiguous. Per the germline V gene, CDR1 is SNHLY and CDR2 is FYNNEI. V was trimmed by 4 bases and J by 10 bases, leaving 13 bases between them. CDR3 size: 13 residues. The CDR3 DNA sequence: TGTGCCAGCAGTGGATCTGGGGTTGGAAAACTGTTTTTT. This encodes CASSGSGVGKLFF.

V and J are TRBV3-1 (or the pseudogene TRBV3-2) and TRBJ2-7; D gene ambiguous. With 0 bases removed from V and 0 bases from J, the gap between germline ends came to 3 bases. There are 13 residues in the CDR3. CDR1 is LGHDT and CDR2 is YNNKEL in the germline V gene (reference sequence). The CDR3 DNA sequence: TGTGCCAGCAGCCAAGAGGACTCCTACGAGCAGTACTTC. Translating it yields CASSQEDSYEQYF.

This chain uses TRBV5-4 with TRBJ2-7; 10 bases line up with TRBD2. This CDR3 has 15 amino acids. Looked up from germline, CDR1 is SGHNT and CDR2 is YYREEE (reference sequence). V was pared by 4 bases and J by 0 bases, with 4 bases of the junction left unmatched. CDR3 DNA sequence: TGTGCCAGCAGCAGGTTAGCGGGGGGCTCCTACGAGCAGTACTTC. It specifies CASSRLAGGSYEQYF.

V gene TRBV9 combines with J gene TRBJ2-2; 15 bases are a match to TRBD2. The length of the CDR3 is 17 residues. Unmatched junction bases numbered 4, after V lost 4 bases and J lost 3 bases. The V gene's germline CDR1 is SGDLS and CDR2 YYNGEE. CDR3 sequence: CASSFGLAGGYTGELFF. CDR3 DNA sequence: TGTGCCAGCAGCTTTGGACTAGCGGGGGGGTACACCGGGGAGCTGTTTTTT.

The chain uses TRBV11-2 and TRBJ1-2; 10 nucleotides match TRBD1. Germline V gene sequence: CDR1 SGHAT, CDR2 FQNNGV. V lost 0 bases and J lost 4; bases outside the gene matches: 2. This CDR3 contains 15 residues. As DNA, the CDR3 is TGTGCCAGCAGCTTAGATGGGGACAGGGGCTATGGCTACACCTTC. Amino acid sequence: CASSLDGDRGYGYTF.

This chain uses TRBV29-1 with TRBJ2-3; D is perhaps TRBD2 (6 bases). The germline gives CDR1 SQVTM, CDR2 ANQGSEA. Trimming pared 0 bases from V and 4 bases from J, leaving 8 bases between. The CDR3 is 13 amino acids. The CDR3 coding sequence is TGCAGCGTTGAAGAGTCGGGAGCAGATACGCAGTATTTT. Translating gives CSVEESGADTQYF.

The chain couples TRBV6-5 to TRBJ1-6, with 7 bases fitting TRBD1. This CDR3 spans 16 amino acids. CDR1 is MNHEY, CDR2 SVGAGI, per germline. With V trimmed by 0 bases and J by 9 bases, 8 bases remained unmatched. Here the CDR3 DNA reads TGTGCCAGCAGTTACTCGGGTACAGGGGTAGGTTCACCCCTCCACTTT. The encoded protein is CASSYSGTGVGSPLHF.

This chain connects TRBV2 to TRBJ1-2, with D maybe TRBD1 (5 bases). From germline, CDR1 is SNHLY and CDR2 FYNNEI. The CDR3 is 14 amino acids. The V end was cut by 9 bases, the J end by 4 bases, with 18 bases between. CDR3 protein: CASTQGTQTYGYTF. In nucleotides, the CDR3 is TGTGCCAGTACTCAGGGCACCCAAACCTATGGCTACACCTTC.

Written as DNA, the CDR3 is TGTGCCAGCAGTCACCCCTCACAGGGTACCGGGGAGCTGTTTTTT. It yields the protein CASSHPSQGTGELFF. The chain employs TRBV5-4 and TRBJ2-2, with a tentative D call TRBD1 (6 bases). The CDR3 is 15 residues long. The germline CDR1 and CDR2 sequences are SGHNT and YYREEE (reference sequence). V was pared by 5 bases and J by 5 bases, with 16 bases between. The complete variable domain, with remaining parts taken from reference TRBV5-4 and TRBJ2-2, reads ETGVTQSPTHLIKTRGQQVTLRCSSQSGHNTVSWYQQALGQGPQFIFQYYREEENGRGNFPPRFSGLQFPNYSSELNVNALELDDSALYLCASSHPSQGTGELFFGEGSRLTVL.